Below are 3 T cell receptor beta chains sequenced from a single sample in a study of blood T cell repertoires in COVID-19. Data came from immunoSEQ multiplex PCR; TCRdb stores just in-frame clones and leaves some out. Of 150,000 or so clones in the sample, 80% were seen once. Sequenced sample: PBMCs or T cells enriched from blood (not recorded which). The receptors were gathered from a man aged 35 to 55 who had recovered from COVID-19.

The CDR3 is CASSYAVTPGWPQHF. As DNA, the CDR3 is TGTGCCAGCAGTTATGCAGTAACCCCGGGTTGGCCCCAGCATTTT. This rearrangement joins TRBV6-5 to TRBJ1-5, with unresolved D. The V end lost 3 bases, the J end lost 9 bases, and 18 bases lay between the germline ends. The CDR3 has 15 amino acids. Germline values: CDR1 MNHEY, CDR2 SVGAGI.

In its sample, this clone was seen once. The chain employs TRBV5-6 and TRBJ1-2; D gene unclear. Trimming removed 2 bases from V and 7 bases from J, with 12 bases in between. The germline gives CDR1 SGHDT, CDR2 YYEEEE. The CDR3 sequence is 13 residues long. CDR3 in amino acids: CASSLDSGSGYTF. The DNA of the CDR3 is TGTGCCAGCAGCTTAGATTCGGGGTCTGGCTACACCTTC.

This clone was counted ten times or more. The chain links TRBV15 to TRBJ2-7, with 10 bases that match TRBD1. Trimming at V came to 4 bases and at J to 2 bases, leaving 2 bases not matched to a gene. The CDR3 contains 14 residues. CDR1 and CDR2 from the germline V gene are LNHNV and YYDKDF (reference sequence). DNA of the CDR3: TGTGCCACCAGCAACGACAGGGGGCCCTACGAGCAGTACTTC. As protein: CATSNDRGPYEQYF.